These 21 T cell receptor beta chains share one sample of origin, sequenced in a study of T cells in Graves' hyperthyroidism and ophthalmopathy. Researchers took RNA transcripts and amplified the TCR beta CDR3 regions from them. Carried out on the TCR CDR3, a first-round RT-PCR used the HTBI primer set. TCRdb ran MiXCR on the multiplex PCR reads and lists one entry per CDR3 protein. The data contain 300,000 or so distinct CDR3 sequences, approximately 15% of them seen just once; the ten biggest clones take up around 34%. The specimen sequenced was blood. The receptor source for this set is a man aged 25 to 45 with Graves' hyperthyroidism.

This clonotype was observed a handful of times. The V and J genes are TRBV3-1 and TRBJ2-5; D possibly matches TRBD1 or TRBD2 (6 bases each). The germline CDR1 and CDR2 sequences are LGHDT and YNNKEL (reference sequence). The CDR3 contains 16 residues. Trimming removed 0 bases from V and 7 bases from J, with 18 bases in between. CDR3 region: CASSQDLIGGSGTQYF. The CDR3 bases are TGTGCCAGCAGCCAAGATCTAATAGGGGGGTCCGGGACCCAGTACTTC.

This clonotype has a count of ten or more. This chain joins TRBV20-1 and TRBJ1-1; D gene unclear. CDR3 size: 12 residues. The V and J ends lost 3 bases and 1 base respectively, with 6 bases between them. CDR1 is DFQATT, CDR2 SNEGSKA, per germline (reference sequence). In DNA, the CDR3 is TGCAGTGCTAGCAGAGGGAACACTGAAGCTTTCTTT. Its protein product is CSASRGNTEAFF.

V and J are TRBV24-1 and TRBJ1-5; perhaps TRBD1 as D (5 bases). Per germline, CDR1 KGHDR and CDR2 SFDVKD. V lost 3 bases and J 5 bases, leaving 13 bases between the germline ends. This CDR3 spans 15 amino acids. CDR3 region: CATSDTAGIHQPQHF. The CDR3 bases are TGTGCCACCAGTGATACCGCAGGGATCCATCAGCCCCAGCATTTT.

There are many counts of this clonotype. The rearrangement uses TRBV7-8 and TRBJ1-2; 10 bases line up with TRBD1. J gave up 8 bases and V 1 base, and 4 bases lay outside the gene matches. The germline CDR1 and CDR2 sequences are SGHVS and FQNEAQ. The CDR3 is made up of 14 amino acids. The CDR3 region has the DNA TGTGCCAGCAGCTTAGGAGACAGGGGGCTAGGCTACACCTTC. Its translation: CASSLGDRGLGYTF.

This clonotype showed up many times. CDR3 region: CASSSSGRYAGELFF. The CDR3 DNA follows: TGTGCCAGCAGCTCTAGCGGGAGGTACGCCGGGGAGCTGTTTTTT. J is TRBJ2-2 and V is TRBV12-3 or TRBV12-4; 11 bases are a match to TRBD2. This CDR3 spans 15 amino acids. V was pared by 6 bases and J by 6 bases, with 6 bases of the junction left unmatched.

This clonotype has more than one count but fewer than ten. V is TRBV6-1 and J is TRBJ1-5; TRBD1 might be the D (6 bases). The length of the CDR3 is 13 residues. The ends were cut back, 4 bases at V and 4 bases at J, with 8 bases in the middle. Germline values: CDR1 MNHNS, CDR2 SASEGT. The CDR3 spells CASSGQVNQPQHF. The CDR3 DNA reads TGTGCCAGCAGTGGACAGGTGAATCAGCCCCAGCATTTT.

V gene TRBV4-1 combines with J gene TRBJ2-1, with 12 bases matching TRBD2. The trim removed 1 base at V and 7 bases at J, leaving 8 bases unmatched. The germline CDR1 and CDR2 sequences are MGHRA and YSYEKL. The CDR3 length is 17 residues. CDR3 sequence (DNA): TGCGCCAGCAGCCAAGGTAGACTAGCGGGAGCGGGGAATGAGCAGTTCTTC. Amino acids: CASSQGRLAGAGNEQFF.

The chain employs TRBV5-6 and TRBJ2-7; 10 bases align to TRBD1. The CDR3 extends over 15 amino acids. V lost 2 bases and J lost 2; bases outside the gene matches: 4. Germline CDR1 reads SGHDT; CDR2 reads YYEEEE. The CDR3 DNA follows: TGTGCCAGCAGCTTAGGGACAGGGGATCCCTACGAGCAGTACTTC. Translation gives CASSLGTGDPYEQYF.

This clonotype was counted only a few times. The DNA for the CDR3 is TGTGCCTGGGTGCTAGGGGTAGACGGGGAGCTGTTTTTT. This translates into CAWVLGVDGELFF. This sequence joins TRBV30 and TRBJ2-2; a weak D match, TRBD1 (5 bases). The germline gives CDR1 GTSNPN, CDR2 SVGIG (reference sequence). Trimming pared 5 bases from V and 7 bases from J, leaving 14 bases between. The CDR3 has 13 residues.

The rearrangement links TRBV6-2 or TRBV6-3 to TRBJ1-3, with no clear D. The CDR3 sequence is 15 residues long. Germline loops: CDR1 MNHEY, CDR2 SVGEGT. V lost 4 bases and J lost 0, with 10 bases in between. The DNA for the CDR3 is TGTGCCAGCAGTTCCCTTGACCCCTCTGGAAACACCATATATTTT. The encoded protein is CASSSLDPSGNTIYF.

This clonotype showed up just a few times. The rearrangement uses TRBV3-1 and TRBJ2-3, with 8 bases matching TRBD2. CDR1 is LGHDT, CDR2 YNNKEL, per germline (reference sequence). There are 15 residues in the CDR3. With V trimmed by 5 bases and J by 4 bases, 8 bases remained unmatched. CDR3 sequence reads: CASSDSGSGPDTQYF. CDR3 sequence (DNA): TGTGCCAGCAGCGACAGCGGGAGTGGACCAGATACGCAGTATTTT.

There are many counts of this clonotype. The chain carries TRBV9 and TRBJ2-1; TRBD2 matches at 7 bases. The CDR3 extends over 13 amino acids. Germline trimming cut 3 bases from V and 9 bases from J; bases unmatched to any gene: 6. Germline V gives CDR1 SGDLS, CDR2 YYNGEE. CDR3 sequence: CASSATPGGEQFF. Written as DNA, the CDR3 is TGTGCCAGCAGCGCGACCCCGGGGGGTGAGCAGTTCTTC.

In its sample, this clonotype was seen many times. At one end, the junction sequence differs from germline, possibly due to a read error. This chain joins TRBV11-2 and TRBJ2-5, with a weak D call TRBD2 (6 bases). Germline loops: CDR1 SGHAT, CDR2 FQNNGV. The CDR3 has 15 residues. CDR3 loop: CASSQLRGFQGTQYF. The CDR3 region has the DNA TGTGCCAGCAGCCAGCTTCGGGGGTTCCAAGGGACCCAGTACTTC.

This clonotype came up a few times. The CDR3 DNA follows: TGTGCCAGCAGCTTAAGGTCCAAGAGAGGGGATCAGCCCCAGCATTTT. It encodes CASSLRSKRGDQPQHF. The V gene is TRBV7-8, the J gene TRBJ1-5; D perhaps matches TRBD1 (5 bases). V lost 2 bases and J lost 5, with 16 bases in between. The CDR3 consists of 16 residues. CDR1 and CDR2 from the germline V gene are SGHVS and FQNEAQ.

V and J are TRBV12-3 or TRBV12-4 and TRBJ2-1, with TRBD2 identical over 8 bases. Trimming cost V 5 bases and J 8 bases; bases outside gene matches: 8. This CDR3 region has 14 residues. The CDR3 loop reads CASSPGLVPHEQFF. The CDR3 bases are TGTGCCAGCAGTCCGGGACTAGTCCCCCATGAGCAGTTCTTC.

The sample holds one count of this clonotype. The V and J genes are TRBV5-1 and TRBJ1-5; 7 positions agree with TRBD1. The CDR3 totals 16 residues. With V trimmed by 0 bases and J by 4 bases, 7 bases remained unmatched. Germline V gives CDR1 SGHRS, CDR2 YFSETQ. As DNA, the CDR3 is TGCGCCAGCAGCTTGGAGTCAGGGGGTCTAAATCAGCCCCAGCATTTT. Amino acids: CASSLESGGLNQPQHF.

This clonotype was seen many times. The chain recombines TRBV7-3 with TRBJ2-5; D call uncertain. This CDR3 has 13 residues. The V end lost 5 bases, the J end lost 3 bases, and 10 bases lay between the germline ends. The germline V gene encodes CDR1 SGHTA and CDR2 FQGTGA. CDR3 in DNA: TGTGCCAGCAGCGCAAGGAGAGAAGAGACCCAGTACTTC. As protein: CASSARREETQYF.

The chain employs TRBV5-1 and TRBJ2-1; 10 bases map to TRBD2. CDR1 SGHRS and CDR2 YFSETQ come from the germline V gene. The CDR3 covers 16 residues. V dropped 4 bases and J dropped 4; count of bases not matched to a gene: 8. CDR3: CASSQLWTSGYNEQFF. The CDR3, as DNA: TGCGCCAGCAGCCAACTCTGGACTAGCGGATACAATGAGCAGTTCTTC.

This clonotype was recorded many times. CDR3 amino acids: CASSLKIRHEQYF. Here the CDR3 DNA reads TGTGCCAGCAGTTTAAAGATCCGCCACGAGCAGTACTTC. The gene calls are TRBV28 and TRBJ2-7; no clear D. The CDR3 spans 13 residues. The germline V and J ends were trimmed by 2 bases and 5 bases, with 10 bases remaining between them. Germline assignment: CDR1 MDHEN and CDR2 SYDVKM.

This clonotype was counted many times. The chain combines TRBV24-1 with TRBJ2-5; possible D gene TRBD2, 6 bases. The CDR3 runs to 13 residues. Deletions cut 8 bases from V and 5 bases from J, with 14 bases between. The germline gives CDR1 KGHDR, CDR2 SFDVKD. This chain's CDR3 is CATMLGAGETQYF. The CDR3 nucleotides read TGTGCCACCATGCTAGGGGCGGGGGAGACCCAGTACTTC.

This clonotype was detected a few times. The chain couples TRBV5-1 to TRBJ2-7; 9 bases line up with TRBD1. The CDR3 loop spans 16 amino acids. Looked up from germline, CDR1 is SGHRS and CDR2 is YFSETQ. V trimming: 4 bases; J trimming: 1 base; junction bases outside the gene matches: 9. DNA of the CDR3: TGCGCCAGCAGCACCGGACCTGGGACAGGGTCCTACGAGCAGTACTTC. Encoded protein: CASSTGPGTGSYEQYF.